This TCR beta chain appears in the sequencing data of a study of T cell responses to AZD1222 COVID-19 vaccine. Trimming cost V 4 bases and J 3 bases; bases outside gene matches: 8. The length of the CDR3 is 17 residues. CDR1 and CDR2 (germline): MRHNA, SNTAGT. Sequenced by immunoSEQ multiplex PCR; TCRdb stores in-frame clones only, minus some. The sample yields 120,000 to 150,000 clones, over 75% seen once. The clonotype was recovered from an adult who received the MenACWY meningococcal vaccine as a control. The sample here was peripheral blood, taken 28 days after the second dose of the MenACWY control vaccine. V gene TRBV6-4 combines with J gene TRBJ2-1, with 11 bases aligning to TRBD2. This CDR3 reads CASSAALAGGRYNEQFF. CDR3 coding DNA: TGTGCCAGCAGTGCCGCCCTAGCGGGAGGACGCTACAATGAGCAGTTCTTC.